Listed here are 19 T cell receptor beta chains from one sample, sequenced in a study of CD8 T cell repertoires and HIV-1 epitope variants. The assay was immunoSEQ multiplex PCR, and TCRdb's table has in-frame clones only and misses some. The repertoire holds more than 5,500 clones, with 50% to 75% as singletons. The antigens these receptors bind are not known. Material for sequencing was cultured CD8+ T cells derived from PBMCs. The receptors shown here come from a male donor with HIV.

Only a few counts were recorded for this clone. The rearrangement uses TRBV28 and TRBJ2-7, with 9 bases matching TRBD1. Trimming at V came to 6 bases and at J to 5 bases, leaving 5 bases not matched to a gene. The CDR3 consists of 13 residues. Germline V lookup: CDR1 MDHEN, CDR2 SYDVKM. This chain's CDR3 is CASSRDRVNEQYF. CDR3 in DNA: TGTGCCAGCAGCCGGGACAGGGTAAACGAGCAGTACTTC.

Only a few counts were recorded for this clone. J is TRBJ2-7 and V is TRBV27; 11 bases are a match to TRBD2. Germline V gene data show CDR1 as MNHEY and CDR2 as SMNVEV (reference sequence). J lost 6 bases, V lost 5 bases, and 6 bases had no gene match. The CDR3 is 14 amino acids. CDR3 DNA sequence: TGTGCCAGCAGTCTCATAGCGGGAGGGCCCGAGCAGTACTTC. It codes for CASSLIAGGPEQYF.

This clone was observed a handful of times. The chain has TRBV4-3 and TRBJ1-2, with D perhaps matching TRBD1 (5 bases). The CDR3 spans 15 residues. V lost 4 bases to trimming and J lost 9 bases, with 21 bases between them. Germline CDR1 reads LGHNA; CDR2 reads YSLEER. CDR3 DNA sequence: TGCGCCAGCAGCCGACTACCGGCCCAGGGACTAAGCTACACCTTC. It encodes CASSRLPAQGLSYTF.

This clone was counted between two and nine times. The chain is built from TRBV7-5 and TRBJ1-2; TRBD1 was called by the table and not checked on the DNA. TRBV7-5 corresponds to a pseudogene. The CDR3 is 14 amino acids. The CDR3 region has the DNA TGTGTCAGAAGCTTCGACAGGGGGCGCGATGGCTACACCTTC. It is translated as CVRSFDRGRDGYTF.

The chain has TRBV7-8 and TRBJ1-5; D ambiguous. Germline CDR1 is SGHVS and CDR2 is FQNEAQ. The CDR3 extends over 15 amino acids. The germline V and J ends were trimmed by 3 bases and 2 bases, with 11 bases remaining between them. In DNA form, the CDR3 reads TGTGCCAGCAGCTTCCAGGAAAGGGGCAATCAGCCCCAGCATTTT. This sequence encodes CASSFQERGNQPQHF.

V and J are TRBV29-1 and TRBJ2-3; D not certain. The CDR3 is made up of 14 amino acids. V was clipped by 1 base and J by 6 bases, with 14 bases between them. Germline lookup yields CDR1 SQVTM and CDR2 ANQGSEA. The CDR3, as DNA: TGCAGCGTTGAAGGCCTCCGGGCTCTGGATACGCAGTATTTT. Protein: CSVEGLRALDTQYF.

This clone has only one observation. This chain joins TRBV7-8 and TRBJ2-7; 9 nucleotides line up with TRBD2. Trimming took 5 bases from V and 4 from J; bases not matched to a gene: 15. The CDR3 length is 17 residues. In germline, CDR1 is SGHVS, CDR2 FQNEAQ. CDR3 bases: TGTGCCAGCAGCCCTTTCGGGGGCGGGAGGGCCTTTTACGAGCAGTACTTC. This codes for CASSPFGGGRAFYEQYF. Combining the CDR3 with reference TRBV7-8 and TRBJ2-7 gives the whole variable domain GAGVSQSPRYKVAKRGQDVALRCDPISGHVSLFWYQQALGQGPEFLTYFQNEAQLDKSGLPSDRFFAERPEGSVSTLKIQRTQQEDSAVYLCASSPFGGGRAFYEQYFGPGTRLTVT.

This clone was observed a handful of times. The chain employs TRBV11-3 and TRBJ2-7, with TRBD1 matching 8 bases. The CDR3 runs to 13 residues. V lost 5 bases, J lost 5 bases, and 5 bases stayed unmatched. The germline V gene has CDR1 SGHNT and CDR2 YENEEA. As DNA, the CDR3 is TGTGCCAGCAGCGTATCAGGGGGCGACGAGCAGTACTTC. This codes for CASSVSGGDEQYF. The full variable domain, in which reference TRBV11-3 and TRBJ2-7 provide the parts outside the CDR3, is EAGVVQSPRYKIIEKKQPVAFWCNPISGHNTLYWYLQNLGQGPELLIRYENEEAVDDSQLPKDRFSAERLKGVDSTLKIQPAELGDSAVYLCASSVSGGDEQYFGPGTRLTVT.

This clone was counted only a few times. This chain links TRBV7-3 with TRBJ2-1; perhaps TRBD1 as D (5 bases). V was shortened by 6 bases and J by 0 bases, with 12 bases between the two germline ends. This CDR3 contains 15 residues. Germline V gene lookup returns CDR1 SGHTA and CDR2 FQGTGA. The CDR3 nucleotides read TGTGCCAGCAGTTGGAGACAGAGCTCCTACAATGAGCAGTTCTTC. Amino acids: CASSWRQSSYNEQFF.

This clone was detected a few times. V is TRBV5-6 and J is TRBJ1-2, with D perhaps TRBD1 (6 bases). CDR1 is SGHDT and CDR2 is YYEEEE in the germline V gene. Trimming removed 0 bases at V and 9 bases at J, with 15 bases between. The CDR3 length is 14 residues. DNA of the CDR3: TGTGCCAGCAGCTTGGGGCAGGGGCTGATACGCTACACCTTC. Protein sequence: CASSLGQGLIRYTF.

The V gene is TRBV10-2, the J gene TRBJ2-5; D is undetermined. The ends were cut back, 4 bases at V and 0 bases at J, with 9 bases in the middle. The CDR3 covers 14 residues. Per the germline V gene, CDR1 is WSHSY and CDR2 is SAAADI. The DNA for the CDR3 is TGCGCCAGCAGTGCGGACCCGTACCAAGAGACCCAGTACTTC. Its translation: CASSADPYQETQYF.

V and J are TRBV5-1 and TRBJ1-4; 8 bases fit TRBD1. This CDR3 is 14 amino acids long. J lost 7 bases, V lost 1 base, and 3 bases had no gene match. From germline, CDR1 is SGHRS and CDR2 YFSETQ. The CDR3 is CASSLQGAFEKLFF. The CDR3 coding sequence is TGCGCCAGCAGCTTGCAGGGGGCTTTTGAAAAACTGTTTTTT.

The CDR3 sequence is CASSPGGMTYEQYF. CDR3 bases: TGTGCCAGTAGTCCAGGGGGAATGACCTACGAGCAGTACTTC. The chain joins TRBV19 to TRBJ2-7, with 7 bases fitting TRBD1. Germline CDR1 and CDR2: LNHDA and SQIVND (reference sequence). After removal of 5 bases from V and 2 bases from J, the junction contained 6 bases not matched to a gene. This CDR3 comprises 14 residues.

The chain links TRBV27 to TRBJ2-1, with D possibly being TRBD2 (6 bases). Trimming took 7 bases from V and 0 from J, leaving 16 bases between them. Per germline, CDR1 MNHEY and CDR2 SMNVEV (reference sequence). The CDR3 is made up of 16 amino acids. CDR3 nucleotides: TGTGCCAGCATGGGAGGTAGCTGGAGCTCCTACAATGAGCAGTTCTTC. Its translation: CASMGGSWSSYNEQFF.

This chain links TRBV5-1 with TRBJ2-7; tentative D call: TRBD2 (5 bases). V was shortened by 6 bases and J by 5 bases, with 18 bases between the two germline ends. The V gene's germline CDR1 is SGHRS and CDR2 YFSETQ. This CDR3 is 14 amino acids long. CDR3 sequence (DNA): TGCGCCAGCAACCCCTCGGGGTTCCGGGACGAGCAGTACTTC. Its translation is CASNPSGFRDEQYF.

J is TRBJ1-1 and V is TRBV15; D not resolved. Germline loops: CDR1 LNHNV, CDR2 YYDKDF (reference sequence). This CDR3 has 13 residues. V was pared by 1 base and J by 5 bases, with 8 bases between. The DNA of the CDR3 is TGTGCCACCAGCAGAGCGGGAATGACTGAAGCTTTCTTT. Its translation: CATSRAGMTEAFF. The full variable domain, its missing parts supplied by reference TRBV15 and TRBJ1-1, is DAMVIQNPRYQVTQFGKPVTLSCSQTLNHNVMYWYQQKSSQAPKLLFHYYDKDFNNEADTPDNFQSRRPNTSFCFLDIRSPGLGDTAMYLCATSRAGMTEAFFGQGTRLTVV.

The chain combines TRBV6-5 with TRBJ2-3; TRBD2 aligns across 12 bases. The CDR3 runs 16 residues. The germline gives CDR1 MNHEY, CDR2 SVGAGI. Unmatched junction bases numbered 1, after V lost 0 bases and J lost 3 bases. The CDR3 coding sequence is TGTGCCAGCAGTTACTCGACTAGCGGGAGTACAGATACGCAGTATTTT. This codes for CASSYSTSGSTDTQYF.

The chain is built from TRBV11-3 and TRBJ2-7; the D is unclear. Trimming left V 2 bases short and J 5 bases short, with 10 bases between. Looked up from germline, CDR1 is SGHNT and CDR2 is YENEEA. This CDR3 contains 13 residues. This CDR3 reads CASSLTRWDEQYF. The CDR3 coding sequence is TGTGCCAGCAGCTTAACACGGTGGGACGAGCAGTACTTC.

This clone was observed a handful of times. The chain links TRBV15 to TRBJ1-2; a weak D match, TRBD1 (5 bases). V lost 1 base and J 3 bases, leaving 12 bases between the germline ends. The length of the CDR3 is 15 residues. Looked up from germline, CDR1 is LNHNV and CDR2 is YYDKDF (reference sequence). The CDR3 is CATSRAGDGDYGYTF. CDR3 nucleotide sequence: TGTGCCACCAGCAGAGCGGGGGATGGAGACTATGGCTACACCTTC.